These 21 T cell receptor beta chains were sequenced from one sample in a study of identical twins. TCRdb re-analysed the 5' RACE reads in MiXCR, keeping a single row per CDR3 protein. Among 1,800,000 or so distinct CDR3 sequences listed, under 35% were seen once. The sample comprised cord blood. These TCRs come from a newborn girl in good health.

The chain is built from TRBV24-1 and TRBJ2-3; D gene ambiguous. Germline CDR1 and CDR2: KGHDR and SFDVKD. CDR3 size: 14 residues. Deletions cut 2 bases from V and 0 bases from J, with 5 bases between. This CDR3 is CATSDSYSTDTQYF. Here the CDR3 DNA reads TGTGCCACCAGTGATTCCTACAGCACAGATACGCAGTATTTT.

This clonotype was observed a handful of times. This sequence joins TRBV7-2 and TRBJ2-3; TRBD2 might be the D (5 bases). This CDR3 has 15 amino acids. V was cut by 2 bases and J by 1 base, with 10 bases left in between. Germline V gene sequence: CDR1 SGHTA, CDR2 FQGNSA. CDR3 nucleotide sequence: TGTGCCAGCAGCTTATCCAACGGGGGCACAGATACGCAGTATTTT. Encoded protein: CASSLSNGGTDTQYF.

A word on this clonotype: Just one base apart from a much larger clone, this may be a read error. The rearrangement links TRBV4-2 to TRBJ2-5; D is uncertain. The closer fit of TRBJ2-1 to the DNA end suggests the J call may be wrong. Germline V gene sequence: CDR1 LGHNA, CDR2 YNFKEQ. The CDR3 sequence is 14 residues long. The CDR3 DNA reads as TGTGCCAGCAGCCCTGCGGCCCTACAAGAGACCCAGTTCTTC. This codes for CASSPAALQETQFF.

The V gene is TRBV24-1, the J gene TRBJ2-1; 13 bases are a match to TRBD2. The J call is uncertain, as TRBJ2-7 better fits the DNA end. CDR1 and CDR2 from the germline V gene are KGHDR and SFDVKD. This CDR3 contains 13 residues. The CDR3 protein is CATGTSGVNEQYF. CDR3 DNA: TGTGCCACCGGGACTAGCGGGGTCAATGAGCAGTACTTC.

V usage is TRBV7-9 and J usage is TRBJ2-7; weak D call: TRBD1 (6 bases). The V end was cut by 4 bases, the J end by 0 bases, with 13 bases between. CDR1 is SEHNR, CDR2 FQNEAQ, per germline (reference sequence). This CDR3 contains 15 residues. The CDR3 DNA reads as TGTGCCAGCAGCTCCCGGGACACCCTCTCCTACGAGCAGTACTTC. It translates to CASSSRDTLSYEQYF.

This chain joins TRBV20-1 and TRBJ2-7; D call uncertain. This CDR3 comprises 11 residues. V was clipped by 0 bases and J by 9 bases, with 9 bases between them. From germline, CDR1 is DFQATT and CDR2 SNEGSKA (reference sequence). The CDR3 coding sequence is TGCAGTGCTAGAGATGTATTCGGGCAGTACTTC. It codes for CSARDVFGQYF.

A word on this clonotype: One base away lies a much larger clone, so this may be a sequencing read error. V gene TRBV6-2 or TRBV6-3 combines with J gene TRBJ1-2, with D unresolved. The germline V gene has CDR1 MNHEY and CDR2 SVGEGT. CDR3 length equals 13 residues. Trimming cost V 1 base and J 0 bases, with 3 bases left between them. CDR3 DNA: TGTGCCAGCAGTTACTGGGCTAACTATGGCTACACCTTC. It encodes CASSYWANYGYTF.

In this sample, this clonotype turned up a few times. CDR3 DNA sequence: TGCGCCAGCAGCTCCGGGGGGGCGAACACCGGGGAGCTGTTTTTT. Protein: CASSSGGANTGELFF. The V gene is TRBV5-1, the J gene TRBJ2-2, with 8 positions matching TRBD2. The length of the CDR3 is 15 residues. CDR1 and CDR2 (germline): SGHRS, YFSETQ. The ends lost 3 bases at V and 0 bases at J; junction bases unmatched: 1.

The rearrangement uses TRBV6-6 and TRBJ1-1; weak D call: TRBD1 (6 bases). Trimming took 9 bases from V and 3 from J, leaving 17 bases between them. Germline-derived CDR1 and CDR2 are MNHNY and SVGAGI (reference sequence). CDR3 length equals 14 residues. This CDR3 is CARLGGALHTEAFF. Here the CDR3 DNA reads TGTGCCAGGCTGGGGGGGGCTCTGCACACTGAAGCTTTCTTT.

The chain links TRBV18 to TRBJ2-3; D gene uncertain. The CDR3 is made up of 14 amino acids. Trimming removed 1 base at V and 3 bases at J, with 8 bases between. The V gene's germline CDR1 is KGHSH and CDR2 LQKENI. CDR3 sequence (DNA): TGTGCCAGCTCACCACGGGGTATGACAGATACGCAGTATTTT. Translating it yields CASSPRGMTDTQYF.

The chain recombines TRBV27 with TRBJ2-3; D is unresolved. The CDR3 extends over 13 amino acids. Germline-derived CDR1 and CDR2 are MNHEY and SMNVEV (reference sequence). Trimming cost V 8 bases and J 1 base, with 10 bases left between them. The CDR3 nucleotides are TGTGCCAGCGGTGTATCCGGCACAGATACGCAGTATTTT. Translated: CASGVSGTDTQYF.

This clonotype appeared a few times. The V and J genes are TRBV20-1 and TRBJ2-4; D gene ambiguous. The closer fit of TRBJ2-7 to the DNA end suggests the J call may be wrong. The CDR3 consists of 10 residues. The germline V gene encodes CDR1 DFQATT and CDR2 SNEGSKA (reference sequence). The CDR3 DNA reads as TGCAGTGCTAGAGAAGACGAGCAGTACTTC. Amino acids: CSAREDEQYF.

The V and J genes are TRBV20-1 and TRBJ2-7; TRBD2 aligns across 11 bases. Per germline, CDR1 DFQATT and CDR2 SNEGSKA (reference sequence). V trimming: 1 base; J trimming: 5 bases; junction bases outside the gene matches: 10. CDR3 length equals 16 residues. For the CDR3, the DNA is TGCAGTGCTAGAGGTCCGGGACTAGCGGCGTCCGACGAGCAGTACTTC. Amino acids: CSARGPGLAASDEQYF.

This clonotype came up a few times. This rearrangement joins TRBV7-2 to TRBJ1-5, with unresolved D. V dropped 2 bases and J dropped 3 bases, with 14 bases sitting between them. CDR3 length: 16 residues. Per the germline V gene, CDR1 is SGHTA and CDR2 is FQGNSA. The CDR3 nucleotides are TGTGCCAGCAGCTTATGGGCATCGTCAATCAATCAGCCCCAGCATTTT. Translated: CASSLWASSINQPQHF.

This clonotype turned up a few times. The V call is TRBV12-5, the J call TRBJ1-4, with TRBD1 as a possible D gene (5 bases). The CDR3 is 16 amino acids. The V end was cut by 0 bases, the J end by 6 bases, with 14 bases between. Germline assignment: CDR1 LGHNT and CDR2 FRNRAP. The chain's CDR3 is CASGLVPGQKDEKLFF. The CDR3 DNA reads as TGTGCTAGTGGTTTGGTACCGGGGCAGAAAGATGAAAAACTGTTTTTT.

This clonotype was seen more than once but under ten times. The chain recombines TRBV20-1 with TRBJ1-2, with D hard to call. Germline loops: CDR1 DFQATT, CDR2 SNEGSKA (reference sequence). The CDR3 is 13 amino acids. V lost 1 base and J lost 6, with 12 bases in between. CDR3 nucleotides: TGCAGTGCTAGAGCGGGGAATGGGGATGGCTACACCTTC. Its protein is CSARAGNGDGYTF.

This clonotype has a count of ten or more. The chain links TRBV24-1 to TRBJ2-3; 8 bases are shared with TRBD2. The CDR3 is 16 amino acids. Trimming cost V 4 bases and J 2 bases; bases outside gene matches: 7. Germline CDR1 KGHDR, CDR2 SFDVKD. CDR3 sequence reads: CATSERREVDTDTQYF. Written as DNA, the CDR3 is TGTGCCACCAGTGAGCGGCGGGAGGTCGACACAGATACGCAGTATTTT.

This clonotype was seen a few times. The genes are TRBV11-2 and TRBJ1-4; D might be TRBD1 (6 bases). CDR1 SGHAT and CDR2 FQNNGV come from the germline V gene. The CDR3 has 16 amino acids. Trimming took off 6 bases at V and 0 bases at J, with 14 bases between the two ends. The CDR3 protein is CASSQSTGATNEKLFF. In DNA form, the CDR3 reads TGTGCCAGCAGTCAGTCGACAGGCGCAACTAATGAAAAACTGTTTTTT.

Only a few counts were recorded for this clonotype. The chain joins TRBV6-2 or TRBV6-3 to TRBJ2-1; D is unclear. The V gene lost 2 bases and the J gene lost 6 bases, with 14 bases spanning the gap. Germline assignment: CDR1 MNHEY and CDR2 SVGEGT. CDR3 size: 15 residues. Here the CDR3 DNA reads TGTGCCAGCAGTTACCGACCGGCCGGTCGCAATGAGCAGTTCTTC. Its translation: CASSYRPAGRNEQFF.

For this clonotype: This may come from a read error, since a much larger clone is one base off. The V call is TRBV10-3, the J call TRBJ2-5, with 7 bases matching TRBD2. CDR1 and CDR2 (germline): ENHRY, SYGVKD. The length of the CDR3 is 15 residues. Trimming at V came to 3 bases and at J to 11 bases, leaving 15 bases not matched to a gene. CDR3 coding DNA: TGTGCCATCAGTGAAGACCGGGACTACTACAATGAGCAGTACTTC. This gives the protein CAISEDRDYYNEQYF.

The table lists this clonotype with many counts. The gene calls are TRBV4-2 and TRBJ1-1, with 7 bases fitting TRBD1. The germline CDR1 and CDR2 sequences are LGHNA and YNFKEQ. This CDR3 has 17 residues. V gave up 1 base and J gave up 0 bases; unmatched junction bases: 8. For the CDR3, the DNA is TGTGCCAGCAGCCAAGTGAGATCGGGACAGATGAACACTGAAGCTTTCTTT. This gives the protein CASSQVRSGQMNTEAFF.